Below are 14 T cell receptor beta chains sequenced from a single sample in a study of blood T cell repertoires in COVID-19. TCRdb's copy holds only in-frame clones and misses some; the assay was immunoSEQ multiplex PCR. There are 80,000 to 95,000 clones in the sample; 80% to 90% occur only once, and 25% to 30% lies in the top ten. Sequenced material: peripheral blood. These receptors all come from a man in his fifties or sixties with active or convalescent COVID-19.

This chain links TRBV9 with TRBJ2-1; no reliable D call. The CDR3 spans 13 residues. Germline assignment: CDR1 SGDLS and CDR2 YYNGEE. Between the trimmed V and J ends, which lost 0 bases and 9 bases, there was a span of 10 bases. The CDR3 DNA reads as TGTGCCAGCAGCGTAGATCCGGTTGGTGAGCAGTTCTTC. It yields the protein CASSVDPVGEQFF.

V is TRBV11-2 and J is TRBJ2-1; tentative D call: TRBD1 (5 bases). The CDR3 is 18 residues long. V lost 7 bases and J 7 bases, leaving 29 bases between the germline ends. In germline, CDR1 is SGHAT, CDR2 FQNNGV. CDR3: CASTQGVGTMIRWNEQFF. CDR3 nucleotides: TGTGCCAGCACCCAAGGGGTGGGTACAATGATTAGGTGGAATGAGCAGTTCTTC.

This clone showed up just once. The CDR3 DNA follows: TGTGCCAGCAGTAGACGACTAGCGGATGAGCAGTTCTTC. Amino acids: CASSRRLADEQFF. The chain carries TRBV6-5 and TRBJ2-1; 9 nucleotides match TRBD2. With V trimmed by 5 bases and J by 8 bases, 4 bases remained unmatched. This CDR3 has 13 amino acids. Germline lookup yields CDR1 MNHEY and CDR2 SVGAGI.

J is TRBJ1-1 and V is TRBV19; D remains ambiguous. Trimming cost V 0 bases and J 1 base, with 6 bases left between them. The V gene's germline CDR1 is LNHDA and CDR2 SQIVND (reference sequence). The CDR3 length is 14 residues. The CDR3 sequence is CASSIDPRNTEAFF. CDR3 DNA: TGTGCCAGTAGTATAGACCCCAGGAACACTGAAGCTTTCTTT.

The chain links TRBV18 to TRBJ2-4, with a weak D call TRBD1 (6 bases). V was cut by 2 bases and J by 0 bases, with 17 bases left in between. The CDR3 consists of 18 residues. The germline CDR1 and CDR2 sequences are KGHSH and LQKENI. CDR3 sequence: CASSPTGQRTIAKNIQYF. CDR3 bases: TGTGCCAGCTCACCAACGGGACAAAGGACAATAGCCAAAAACATTCAGTACTTC.

The chain links TRBV3-1 (or the pseudogene TRBV3-2) to TRBJ2-7; 9 nucleotides match TRBD1. Germline CDR1 and CDR2: LGHDT and YNNKEL (reference sequence). Germline trimming cut 1 base from V and 3 bases from J; bases unmatched to any gene: 7. The CDR3 is 16 residues long. The CDR3 coding sequence is TGTGCCAGCAGCCAAGGGGACGGGACAGGGAGCTACGAGCAGTACTTC. It encodes CASSQGDGTGSYEQYF.

This sequence joins TRBV29-1 and TRBJ1-5; D is perhaps TRBD1 (5 bases). Per the germline V gene, CDR1 is SQVTM and CDR2 is ANQGSEA. V was cut by 7 bases and J by 2 bases, with 21 bases left in between. The CDR3 loop spans 16 amino acids. The CDR3 nucleotides are TGCAGCGGACCAGGGAAGGGGCCGGTGGGCAATCAGCCCCAGCATTTT. It codes for CSGPGKGPVGNQPQHF.

The V gene is TRBV28, the J gene TRBJ2-3; TRBD2 matches at 13 bases. The CDR3 contains 15 residues. Unmatched junction bases numbered 8, after V lost 8 bases and J lost 6 bases. CDR1 MDHEN and CDR2 SYDVKM come from the germline V gene. The CDR3 loop is CASLRGLAGVDTQYF. DNA of the CDR3: TGTGCCAGCTTACGAGGACTAGCGGGAGTCGATACGCAGTATTTT.

The V and J genes are TRBV5-8 and TRBJ2-5; a possible D gene is TRBD1 (7 bases). This CDR3 has 14 amino acids. Germline V gene data show CDR1 as SGHTS and CDR2 as YDEGEE. V was cut by 4 bases and J by 4 bases, with 14 bases left in between. Here the CDR3 DNA reads TGTGCCAGCAGCAATCGACAGGGAGGAGAGACCCAGTACTTC. Protein: CASSNRQGGETQYF.

The rearrangement joins TRBV19 to TRBJ2-5; TRBD2 aligns across 11 bases. Per germline, CDR1 LNHDA and CDR2 SQIVND (reference sequence). The CDR3 length is 15 residues. V dropped 6 bases and J dropped 5; count of bases not matched to a gene: 8. This CDR3 is CASRNSGGGFETQYF. In nucleotides, the CDR3 is TGTGCCAGTAGGAATAGCGGGGGGGGCTTTGAGACCCAGTACTTC.

V gene TRBV28 combines with J gene TRBJ1-1; no clear D gene. This CDR3 is 15 amino acids long. Deletions cut 2 bases from V and 0 bases from J, with 10 bases between. CDR1 MDHEN and CDR2 SYDVKM come from the germline V gene. The CDR3 is CASSLTENMNTEAFF. The CDR3 bases are TGTGCCAGCAGTTTAACAGAAAACATGAACACTGAAGCTTTCTTT.

J is TRBJ2-7 and V is TRBV20-1, with a possible D match to TRBD1 (6 bases). The CDR3 has 12 residues. Trimming removed 3 bases at V and 3 bases at J, with 9 bases between. Germline V gene data show CDR1 as DFQATT and CDR2 as SNEGSKA (reference sequence). CDR3 DNA sequence: TGCAGTGCTAGTCTGGACAGCTACGAGCAGTACTTC. Translation: CSASLDSYEQYF.

J is TRBJ2-5 and V is TRBV7-7; D possibly corresponds to TRBD1 (5 bases). Per the germline V gene, CDR1 is SSHAT and CDR2 is FNYEAQ (reference sequence). The V and J ends lost 6 bases and 7 bases respectively, with 21 bases between them. This CDR3 has 15 residues. CDR3 coding DNA: TGTGCCAGCAGTTCGGGTGGGGCCTGGTCCGGGACCCAGTACTTC. Translation gives CASSSGGAWSGTQYF.

V gene TRBV30 combines with J gene TRBJ1-1, with a weak D call TRBD1 (5 bases). Germline assignment: CDR1 GTSNPN and CDR2 SVGIG (reference sequence). V lost 1 base and J lost 3, with 9 bases in between. CDR3 length equals 13 residues. Here the CDR3 reads CAWSAAGDTEAFF. The CDR3 nucleotides read TGTGCCTGGAGTGCCGCGGGGGACACTGAAGCTTTCTTT.